The 5 T cell receptor beta chains presented below share a single source sample, sequenced in a study of shared clonotypes between healthy human individuals (dated by TCRdb to 2018 to 2021). The library was made by the immunoSEQ multiplex PCR assay. The table comes from immuneACCESS by way of TCRdb, which keeps in-frame sequences with V and J called. Part of the clones is missing from these tables; in studies checked, under half for an unresolved V gene and the rest for unknown reasons. Across this sample there are approximately 1,500,000 clones, with over 95% seen only once. 1% to 1.5% of the sample is taken by the ten largest. The sequenced sample was naive CD4+ T cells sorted from blood. This specimen's cell subset or site label, per the study, means: CD45RA+ positively selected. The receptors were gathered from a man aged 30 to 39 in good health.

The chain recombines TRBV11-1 with TRBJ1-2; D may be TRBD1 (5 bases). V was pared by 5 bases and J by 2 bases, with 18 bases between. Germline values: CDR1 SGHAT, CDR2 FQDESV (reference sequence). CDR3 length equals 16 residues. CDR3 sequence reads: CASSPKGGGTNYGYTF. DNA for the CDR3: TGTGCCAGCAGCCCCAAAGGTGGAGGGACGAACTATGGCTACACCTTC.

This chain connects TRBV10-1 to TRBJ2-7, with 13 bases aligning to TRBD2. CDR3 size: 18 residues. V lost 2 bases, J lost 7 bases, and 14 bases stayed unmatched. Germline CDR1 and CDR2: WNHNN and SYGVQD (reference sequence). The CDR3 loop is CASSEGSLAGGPTYEQYF. CDR3 DNA sequence: TGCGCCAGCAGTGAGGGGTCACTAGCGGGAGGGCCAACTTATGAGCAGTACTTC.

The CDR3 region is CASSLDRVLSPLHF. As DNA, the CDR3 is TGTGCCAGCAGCCTCGACAGGGTACTCTCACCCCTCCACTTT. This chain uses TRBV7-9 with TRBJ1-6, with TRBD1 matching over 7 bases. CDR3 length equals 14 residues. The germline gives CDR1 SEHNR, CDR2 FQNEAQ (reference sequence). J was trimmed by 10 bases and V by 5 bases; bases with no gene match: 8.

The chain links TRBV19 to TRBJ2-7; TRBD2 matches 7 bases. V shed 5 bases and J 0 bases; nucleotides not matched to a gene: 7. Germline CDR1 LNHDA, CDR2 SQIVND (reference sequence). CDR3 size: 15 residues. CDR3 nucleotide sequence: TGTGCCAGTAGTCCCCGGGGAGGGGACTCCTACGAGCAGTACTTC. Its protein product is CASSPRGGDSYEQYF.

The table lists this clone with a count of one. Here the CDR3 DNA reads TGTGCCAGCAGTAATGTTCGGTCCACTGAAGCTTTCTTT. Protein sequence: CASSNVRSTEAFF. This rearrangement joins TRBV2 to TRBJ1-1, with D unclear. Trimming cost V 5 bases and J 4 bases, with 11 bases left between them. Germline CDR1 and CDR2: SNHLY and FYNNEI. The CDR3 sequence is 13 residues long. Drawing the rest from reference TRBV2 and TRBJ1-1, the complete variable domain is EPEVTQTPSHQVTQMGQEVILRCVPISNHLYFYWYRQILGQKVEFLVSFYNNEISEKSEIFDDQFSVERPDGSNFTLKIRSTKLEDSAMYFCASSNVRSTEAFFGQGTRLTVV.